These 25 T cell receptor beta chains came from one sample sequenced in a study of cytomegalovirus exposure and HLA in healthy donors (dated by TCRdb to about 2017). Library construction relied on the immunoSEQ multiplex PCR assay. The multiplex PCR relied on a mix of 60 forward primers for TCR Vbeta segments and 13 reverse primers for TCR Jbeta segments. This is the immuneACCESS table as TCRdb keeps it, with only in-frame sequences that have V and J called. A part of the clones is gone; compared with another copy, unresolved V genes explain less than half, and the rest is unexplained. For this sample the table gives about 200,000 clones, of which less than 80% were detected only once. 0.22% of the sample lies in the top ten. Sequences were obtained from PBMCs. The receptors stem from a girl aged 2-9 years in good health and CMV-seronegative.

The V call is TRBV7-2, the J call TRBJ2-5, with a weak D call TRBD2 (6 bases). Germline CDR1 is SGHTA and CDR2 is FQGNSA. Trimming took off 5 bases at V and 2 bases at J, with 18 bases between the two ends. The CDR3 contains 16 residues. The CDR3 coding sequence is TGTGCCAGCAGCGGGAGGACTATAGCCCCTCAAGAGACCCAGTACTTC. This codes for CASSGRTIAPQETQYF. Full variable domain (rest looked up from reference TRBV7-2 and TRBJ2-5): GAGVSQSPSNKVTEKGKDVELRCDPISGHTALYWYRQSLGQGLEFLIYFQGNSAPDKSGLPSDRFSAERTGGSVSTLTIQRTQQEDSAVYLCASSGRTIAPQETQYFGPGTRLLVL.

The chain employs TRBV5-4 and TRBJ2-1, with TRBD1 matching over 8 bases. J was trimmed by 0 bases and V by 4 bases; bases with no gene match: 6. This CDR3 is built from 16 residues. Germline CDR1 SGHNT, CDR2 YYREEE (reference sequence). Written as DNA, the CDR3 is TGTGCCAGCAGCCGCTCCGGGACAGGCTCCTACAATGAGCAGTTCTTC. Its translation is CASSRSGTGSYNEQFF.

This chain connects TRBV5-5 to TRBJ2-7, with D possibly TRBD2 on 5 matching bases. The V gene lost 0 bases and the J gene lost 5 bases, with 18 bases spanning the gap. The germline CDR1 and CDR2 sequences are SGHKS and YYEKEE (reference sequence). The CDR3 spans 16 residues. This CDR3 reads CASSLVGEGRPHEQYF. Here the CDR3 DNA reads TGTGCCAGCAGCTTGGTTGGAGAGGGCCGACCCCACGAGCAGTACTTC.

This clone has more than one count but fewer than ten. The chain carries TRBV5-4 and TRBJ2-1; tentative D call: TRBD2 (5 bases). The V end was cut by 2 bases, the J end by 1 base, with 10 bases between. The CDR3 is 15 amino acids. CDR1 is SGHNT and CDR2 is YYREEE in the germline V gene (reference sequence). DNA of the CDR3: TGTGCCAGCAGCTTAGACTACCCTTCCTACAATGAGCAGTTCTTC. Translated: CASSLDYPSYNEQFF.

This clone was found a few times. This rearrangement joins TRBV18 to TRBJ1-2; D unclear. CDR3 length: 16 residues. CDR1 KGHSH and CDR2 LQKENI come from the germline V gene. The V end was cut by 0 bases, the J end by 0 bases, with 11 bases between. CDR3 residues: CASSPPMRVANYGYTF. In nucleotides, the CDR3 is TGTGCCAGCTCACCACCTATGCGAGTAGCTAACTATGGCTACACCTTC.

This chain links TRBV11-2 with TRBJ1-4, with 7 bases that match TRBD1. CDR1 and CDR2 (germline): SGHAT, FQNNGV. The V and J ends lost 5 bases and 7 bases, in that order; junction bases with no gene match: 7. CDR3 size: 14 residues. CDR3: CASSQRQGGEKLFF. CDR3 nucleotides: TGTGCCAGCAGCCAGAGACAGGGTGGTGAAAAACTGTTTTTT.

In DNA, the CDR3 is TGTGCCAGCAGCTTAACTAGCGGGGGGCTCAATGAGCAGTTCTTC. Amino acid sequence: CASSLTSGGLNEQFF. The genes are TRBV5-4 and TRBJ2-1, with 12 bases matching TRBD2. This CDR3 is 15 amino acids long. With 2 bases clipped from V and 6 bases from J, the junction kept 3 bases outside the gene matches. From germline, CDR1 is SGHNT and CDR2 YYREEE (reference sequence).

The chain joins TRBV4-2 to TRBJ1-4, with D maybe TRBD1 (5 bases). The ends were cut back, 0 bases at V and 15 bases at J, with 20 bases in the middle. Germline CDR1 reads LGHNA; CDR2 reads YNFKEQ. The CDR3 spans 15 residues. As DNA, the CDR3 is TGTGCCAGCAGCCAAGATCGATCAGGGCCCCTGGAAATGTTTTTT. Its protein is CASSQDRSGPLEMFF.

This chain joins TRBV6-5 and TRBJ2-7, with 7 bases aligning to TRBD1. J was trimmed by 3 bases and V by 4 bases; bases with no gene match: 3. CDR3 size: 13 residues. Germline V gene data show CDR1 as MNHEY and CDR2 as SVGAGI. The CDR3 here is CASSWGQSYEQYF. As DNA, the CDR3 is TGTGCCAGCAGTTGGGGACAGAGCTACGAGCAGTACTTC.

This chain uses TRBV11-2 with TRBJ1-3; D is ambiguous. Germline loops: CDR1 SGHAT, CDR2 FQNNGV. V dropped 0 bases and J dropped 2 bases, with 5 bases sitting between them. CDR3 size: 14 residues. CDR3 sequence reads: CASSLDLAGNTIYF. The CDR3 nucleotides read TGTGCCAGCAGCTTAGATCTCGCTGGAAACACCATATATTTT.

This clone was counted a few times. J is TRBJ2-5 and V is TRBV2; TRBD2 might be the D (6 bases). In germline, CDR1 is SNHLY, CDR2 FYNNEI. V shed 8 bases and J shed 5 bases, with 15 bases lying between them. The CDR3 has 13 amino acids. The CDR3 nucleotides read TGTGCCAGCCGCCGGGACTTACCGGAGACCCAGTACTTC. Translated: CASRRDLPETQYF.

V is TRBV5-6 and J is TRBJ1-1; a possible D gene is TRBD1 (5 bases). The CDR3 is 16 residues long. V was trimmed by 1 base and J by 0 bases, leaving 13 bases between them. The germline gives CDR1 SGHDT, CDR2 YYEEEE. The CDR3 nucleotides are TGTGCCAGCAGCTTGTACGACAGATCCATGAACACTGAAGCTTTCTTT. It yields the protein CASSLYDRSMNTEAFF.

The count of this clone is one. This chain connects TRBV2 to TRBJ1-2; 7 bases are shared with TRBD1. CDR1 is SNHLY, CDR2 FYNNEI, per germline. The V and J ends lost 3 bases and 4 bases, in that order; junction bases with no gene match: 5. CDR3 length: 14 residues. The CDR3 DNA sequence: TGTGCCAGCAGTGACGACAGGGTCGGCTATGGCTACACCTTC. Protein product: CASSDDRVGYGYTF.

This sequence joins TRBV5-4 and TRBJ2-1; 7 bases fit TRBD1. V lost 1 base to trimming and J lost 12 bases; unmatched junction nucleotides: 10. This CDR3 has 14 amino acids. CDR1 is SGHNT, CDR2 YYREEE, per germline (reference sequence). This CDR3 is CASSLRDRVSGQFF. The CDR3 nucleotides are TGTGCCAGCAGCTTGAGAGACAGGGTGTCGGGGCAGTTCTTC.

V and J are TRBV5-1 and TRBJ2-7; no firm D call. The CDR3 is 15 amino acids. The V gene lost 0 bases and the J gene lost 2 bases, with 12 bases spanning the gap. Germline CDR1 SGHRS, CDR2 YFSETQ. The CDR3 here is CASSLGVGYTYEQYF. DNA of the CDR3: TGCGCCAGCAGCTTGGGGGTGGGCTATACCTACGAGCAGTACTTC.

V gene TRBV2 combines with J gene TRBJ1-2; 9 bases agree with TRBD1. The CDR3 loop spans 13 amino acids. V lost 6 bases, J lost 2 bases, and 1 base stayed unmatched. Germline V gives CDR1 SNHLY, CDR2 FYNNEI. The CDR3 bases are TGTGCCAGCAGGGGGACAGGGAACTATGGCTACACCTTC. The encoded protein is CASRGTGNYGYTF.

The rearrangement links TRBV10-1 to TRBJ2-7, with D maybe TRBD2 (6 bases). The CDR3 length is 14 residues. The germline V and J ends were trimmed by 4 bases and 2 bases, with 12 bases remaining between them. CDR1 and CDR2 (germline): WNHNN, SYGVQD (reference sequence). CDR3 nucleotide sequence: TGCGCCAGCAGTGCCGGGACTCCAGCCTACGAGCAGTACTTC. Translated, it gives CASSAGTPAYEQYF.

V and J are TRBV15 and TRBJ1-4; D remains ambiguous. Germline V CDR1 and CDR2: LNHNV, YYDKDF (reference sequence). V shed 0 bases and J shed 7 bases, with 12 bases lying between them. This CDR3 is built from 15 residues. The CDR3 DNA sequence: TGTGCCACCAGCAGAGAGAGGGTAGTAAGTGAAAAACTGTTTTTT. This translates into CATSRERVVSEKLFF.

DNA for the CDR3: TGTGCCATCAGTGCGGGACAGGTGGGTAAGGACACTGAAGCTTTCTTT. Protein sequence: CAISAGQVGKDTEAFF. The rearrangement links TRBV10-3 to TRBJ1-1, with 8 bases aligning to TRBD1. The CDR3 is made up of 16 amino acids. The J segment lost 3 bases and the V segment lost 4 bases, leaving 10 bases of the junction unmatched. CDR1 and CDR2 from the germline V gene are ENHRY and SYGVKD.

The V gene is TRBV5-1, the J gene TRBJ2-3, with TRBD2 as a possible D gene (5 bases). This CDR3 comprises 15 residues. Deletions cut 4 bases from V and 0 bases from J, with 12 bases between. Germline V gene sequence: CDR1 SGHRS, CDR2 YFSETQ. CDR3 region: CASSGIRTSTDTQYF. The CDR3 DNA follows: TGCGCCAGCAGCGGAATAAGGACTAGCACAGATACGCAGTATTTT.

The chain combines TRBV29-1 with TRBJ2-1; tentatively, D is TRBD2 (6 bases). Germline V gene lookup returns CDR1 SQVTM and CDR2 ANQGSEA. The CDR3 is made up of 13 amino acids. With 3 bases removed from V and 7 bases from J, the gap between germline ends came to 13 bases. The CDR3 DNA follows: TGCAGCGTTGAGCTAGCGCTGGGGAATGAGCAGTTCTTC. Amino acids: CSVELALGNEQFF.

This sequence joins TRBV5-1 and TRBJ2-2; possible D gene TRBD1, 7 bases. With 4 bases removed from V and 5 bases from J, the gap between germline ends came to 12 bases. Germline V CDR1 and CDR2: SGHRS, YFSETQ. The CDR3 runs 14 residues. This chain's CDR3 is CASSPRGVTGELFF. The CDR3 coding sequence is TGCGCCAGCAGCCCCAGGGGGGTAACCGGGGAGCTGTTTTTT.

Concerning this clone: This same CDR3 is encoded by further DNA sequences in the sample. The chain joins TRBV19 to TRBJ1-5; 7 bases are a match to TRBD1. Germline V gene sequence: CDR1 LNHDA, CDR2 SQIVND (reference sequence). This CDR3 region has 14 residues. V lost 4 bases and J lost 1; bases outside the gene matches: 1. The CDR3 loop reads CASSTTGSNQPQHF. The DNA of the CDR3 is TGTGCCAGTAGTACGACAGGGAGCAATCAGCCCCAGCATTTT.

This chain connects TRBV27 to TRBJ1-4; 8 bases line up with TRBD1. The germline CDR1 and CDR2 sequences are MNHEY and SMNVEV (reference sequence). J was trimmed by 5 bases and V by 1 base; bases with no gene match: 6. The CDR3 runs 16 residues. This chain's CDR3 is CASSLLGTGGNEKLFF. In DNA form, the CDR3 reads TGTGCCAGCAGTTTATTAGGGACAGGCGGGAATGAAAAACTGTTTTTT.

V usage is TRBV6-6 and J usage is TRBJ1-1, with D unclear. CDR3 length: 15 amino acids. The germline CDR1 and CDR2 sequences are MNHNY and SVGAGI (reference sequence). Between the trimmed V and J ends, which lost 5 bases and 0 bases, there was a span of 13 bases. The CDR3 nucleotides read TGTGCCAGCAGTGCATCCGATACACTGAACACTGAAGCTTTCTTT. Translation: CASSASDTLNTEAFF.